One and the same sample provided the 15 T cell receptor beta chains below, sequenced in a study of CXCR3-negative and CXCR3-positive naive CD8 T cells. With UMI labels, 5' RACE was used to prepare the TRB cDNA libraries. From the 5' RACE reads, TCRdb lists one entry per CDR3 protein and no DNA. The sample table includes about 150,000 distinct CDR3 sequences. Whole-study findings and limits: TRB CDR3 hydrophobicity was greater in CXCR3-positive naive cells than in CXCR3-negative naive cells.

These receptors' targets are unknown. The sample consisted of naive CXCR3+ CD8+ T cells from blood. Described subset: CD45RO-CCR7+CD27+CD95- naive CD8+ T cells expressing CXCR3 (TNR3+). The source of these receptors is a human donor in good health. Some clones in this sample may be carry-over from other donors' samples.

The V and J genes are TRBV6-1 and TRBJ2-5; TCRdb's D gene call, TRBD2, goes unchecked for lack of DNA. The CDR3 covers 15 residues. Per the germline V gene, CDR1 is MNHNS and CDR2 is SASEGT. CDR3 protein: CASPPLGGGKETQYF.

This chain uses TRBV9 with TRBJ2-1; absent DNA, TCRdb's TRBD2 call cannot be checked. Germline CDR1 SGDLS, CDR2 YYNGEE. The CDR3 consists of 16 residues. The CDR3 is CASSVGSSGIYNEQFF. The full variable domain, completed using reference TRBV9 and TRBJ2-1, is DSGVTQTPKHLITATGQRVTLRCSPRSGDLSVYWYQQSLDQGLQFLIQYYNGEERAKGNILERFSAQQFPDLHSELNLSSLELGDSALYFCASSVGSSGIYNEQFFGPGTRLTVL.

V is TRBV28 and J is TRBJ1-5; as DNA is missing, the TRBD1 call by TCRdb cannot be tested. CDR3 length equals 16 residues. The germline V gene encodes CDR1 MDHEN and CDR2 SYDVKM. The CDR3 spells CASSGTGFSFNQPQHF.

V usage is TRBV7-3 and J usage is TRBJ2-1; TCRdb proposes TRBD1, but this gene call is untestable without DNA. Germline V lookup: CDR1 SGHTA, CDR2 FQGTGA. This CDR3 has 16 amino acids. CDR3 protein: CASSLIPGAIYNEQFF.

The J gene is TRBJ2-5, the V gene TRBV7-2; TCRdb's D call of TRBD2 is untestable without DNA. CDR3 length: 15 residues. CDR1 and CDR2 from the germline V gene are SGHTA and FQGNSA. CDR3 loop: CASSLLAGVQETQYF. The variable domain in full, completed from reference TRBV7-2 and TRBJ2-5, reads GAGVSQSPSNKVTEKGKDVELRCDPISGHTALYWYRQSLGQGLEFLIYFQGNSAPDKSGLPSDRFSAERTGGSVSTLTIQRTQQEDSAVYLCASSLLAGVQETQYFGPGTRLLVL.

The CDR3 loop is CASSSGASTDTQYF. The chain couples TRBV7-3 to TRBJ2-3; the TCRdb D gene call, TRBD2, has no DNA to confirm it. In germline, CDR1 is SGHTA, CDR2 FQGTGA. The length of the CDR3 is 14 residues.

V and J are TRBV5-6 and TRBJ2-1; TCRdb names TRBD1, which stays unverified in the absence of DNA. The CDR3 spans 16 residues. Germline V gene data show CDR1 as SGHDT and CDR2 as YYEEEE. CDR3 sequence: CASSWRGHPGGNEQFF.

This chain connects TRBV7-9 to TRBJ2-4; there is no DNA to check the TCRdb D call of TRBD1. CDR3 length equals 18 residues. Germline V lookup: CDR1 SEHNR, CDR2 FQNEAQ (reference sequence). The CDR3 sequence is CASSLGAGTFFAKNIQYF.

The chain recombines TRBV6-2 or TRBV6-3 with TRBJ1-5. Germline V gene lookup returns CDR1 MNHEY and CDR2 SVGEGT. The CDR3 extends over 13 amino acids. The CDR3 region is CASSYIENQPQHF.

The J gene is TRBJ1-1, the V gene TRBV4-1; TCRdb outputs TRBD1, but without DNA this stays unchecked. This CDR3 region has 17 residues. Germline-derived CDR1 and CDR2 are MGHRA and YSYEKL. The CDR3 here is CASSQDPTGQGRTEAFF.

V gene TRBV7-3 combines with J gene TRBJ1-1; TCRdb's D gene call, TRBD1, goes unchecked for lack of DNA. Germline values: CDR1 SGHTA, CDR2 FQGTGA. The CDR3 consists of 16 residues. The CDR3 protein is CASSLSGGAGNTEAFF.

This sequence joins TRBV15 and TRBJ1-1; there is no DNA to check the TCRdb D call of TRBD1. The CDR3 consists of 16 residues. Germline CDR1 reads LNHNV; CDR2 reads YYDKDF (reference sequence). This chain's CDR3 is CATSRDSRTGNTEAFF.

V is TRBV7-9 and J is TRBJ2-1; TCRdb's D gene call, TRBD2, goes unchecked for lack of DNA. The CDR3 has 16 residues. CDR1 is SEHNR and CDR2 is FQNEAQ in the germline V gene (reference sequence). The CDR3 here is CASSLGSLGKYNEQFF.

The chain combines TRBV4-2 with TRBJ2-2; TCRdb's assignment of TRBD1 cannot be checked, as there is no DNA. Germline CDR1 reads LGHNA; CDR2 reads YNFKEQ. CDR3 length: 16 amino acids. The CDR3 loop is CASSQMFRGHTGELFF.

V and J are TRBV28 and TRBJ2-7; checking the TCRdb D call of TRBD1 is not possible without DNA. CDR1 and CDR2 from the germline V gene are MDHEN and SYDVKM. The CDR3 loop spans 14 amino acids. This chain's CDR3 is CASSPPSSVWEQCF.